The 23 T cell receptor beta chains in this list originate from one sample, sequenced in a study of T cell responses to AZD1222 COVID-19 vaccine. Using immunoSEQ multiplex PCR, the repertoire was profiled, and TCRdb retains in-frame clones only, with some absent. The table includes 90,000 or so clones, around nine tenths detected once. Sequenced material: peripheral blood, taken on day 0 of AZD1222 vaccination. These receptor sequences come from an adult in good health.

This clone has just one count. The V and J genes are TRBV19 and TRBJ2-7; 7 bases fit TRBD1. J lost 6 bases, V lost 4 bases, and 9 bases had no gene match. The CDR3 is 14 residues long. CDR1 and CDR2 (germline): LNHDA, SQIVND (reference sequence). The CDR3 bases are TGTGCCAGTAGTAAGGAACAGGGGTATCGCGAGCAGTACTTC. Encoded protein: CASSKEQGYREQYF.

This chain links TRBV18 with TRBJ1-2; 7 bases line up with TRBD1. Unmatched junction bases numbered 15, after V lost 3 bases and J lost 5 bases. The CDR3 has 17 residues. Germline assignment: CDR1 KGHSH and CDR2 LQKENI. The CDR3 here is CASSPGRGQSFFYGYTF. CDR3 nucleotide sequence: TGTGCCAGCTCACCCGGGAGGGGGCAAAGCTTCTTTTATGGCTACACCTTC.

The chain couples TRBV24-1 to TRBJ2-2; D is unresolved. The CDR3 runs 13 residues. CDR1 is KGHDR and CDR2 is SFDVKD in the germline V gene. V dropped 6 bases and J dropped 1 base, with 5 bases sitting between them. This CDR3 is CATSQENTGELFF. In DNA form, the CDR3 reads TGTGCCACCAGTCAGGAGAACACCGGGGAGCTGTTTTTT.

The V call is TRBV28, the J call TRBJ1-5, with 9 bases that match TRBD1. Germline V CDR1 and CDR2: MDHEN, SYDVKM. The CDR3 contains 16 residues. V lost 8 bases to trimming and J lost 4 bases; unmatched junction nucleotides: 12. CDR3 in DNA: TGTGCCAGCGGCCCAGGGGGACAGGGCTCAAATCAGCCCCAGCATTTT. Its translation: CASGPGGQGSNQPQHF.

The CDR3 region is CASSAGSGANVLTF. In DNA, the CDR3 is TGTGCCAGCTCAGCAGGGTCTGGGGCCAACGTCCTGACTTTC. This chain connects TRBV18 to TRBJ2-6; weak D call: TRBD1 (5 bases). Per germline, CDR1 KGHSH and CDR2 LQKENI. The CDR3 totals 14 residues. V was cut by 5 bases and J by 1 base, with 6 bases left in between.

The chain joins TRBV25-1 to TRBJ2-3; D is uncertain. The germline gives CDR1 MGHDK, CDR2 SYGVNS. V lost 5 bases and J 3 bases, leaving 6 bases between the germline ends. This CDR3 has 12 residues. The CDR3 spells CASSRTTDTQYF. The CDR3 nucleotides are TGTGCCAGCAGTCGAACGACAGATACGCAGTATTTT.

In DNA form, the CDR3 reads TGTGCCAGCAGTCCCCGTTGGGGCGAGCAGTACTTC. Protein: CASSPRWGEQYF. The rearrangement joins TRBV27 to TRBJ2-7, with D hard to call. This CDR3 region has 12 residues. V dropped 5 bases and J dropped 6 bases, with 11 bases sitting between them. CDR1 is MNHEY and CDR2 is SMNVEV in the germline V gene (reference sequence).

The DNA for the CDR3 is TGCGCCAGCAGCCCAGAAGGGGGACTTCGCAATGAGCAGTTCTTC. Its protein product is CASSPEGGLRNEQFF. This chain connects TRBV5-1 to TRBJ2-1; the D call may be TRBD1 or TRBD2 (6 bases each). The V end lost 4 bases, the J end lost 6 bases, and 17 bases lay between the germline ends. CDR1 and CDR2 (germline): SGHRS, YFSETQ. This CDR3 region has 15 residues.

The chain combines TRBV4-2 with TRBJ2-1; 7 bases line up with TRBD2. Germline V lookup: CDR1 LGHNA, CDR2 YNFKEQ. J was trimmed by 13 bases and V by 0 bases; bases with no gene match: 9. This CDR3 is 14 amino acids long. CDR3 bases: TGTGCCAGCAGCCAAGATAAGTGGGAGGGGCCTCAGTTCTTC. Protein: CASSQDKWEGPQFF.

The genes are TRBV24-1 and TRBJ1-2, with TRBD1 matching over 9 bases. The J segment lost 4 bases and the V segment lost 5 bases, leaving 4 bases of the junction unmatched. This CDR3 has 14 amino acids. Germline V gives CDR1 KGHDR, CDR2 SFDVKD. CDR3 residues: CATSAQDRGYGYTF. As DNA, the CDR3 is TGTGCCACCAGTGCCCAGGACAGGGGCTATGGCTACACCTTC.

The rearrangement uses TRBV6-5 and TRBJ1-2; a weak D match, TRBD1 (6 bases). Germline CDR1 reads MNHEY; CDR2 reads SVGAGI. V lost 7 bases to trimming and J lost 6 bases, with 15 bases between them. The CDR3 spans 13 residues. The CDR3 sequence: CASNRGGPDGYTF. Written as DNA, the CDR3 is TGTGCCAGCAACCGAGGGGGGCCTGATGGCTACACCTTC.

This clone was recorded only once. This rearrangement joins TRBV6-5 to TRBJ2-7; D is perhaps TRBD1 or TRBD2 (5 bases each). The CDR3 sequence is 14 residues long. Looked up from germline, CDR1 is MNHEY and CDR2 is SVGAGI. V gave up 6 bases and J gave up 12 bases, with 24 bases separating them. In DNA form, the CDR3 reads TGTGCCAGCAGCCCGGCCGGGACGGGGCAGCTAGGGTACTTC. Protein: CASSPAGTGQLGYF.

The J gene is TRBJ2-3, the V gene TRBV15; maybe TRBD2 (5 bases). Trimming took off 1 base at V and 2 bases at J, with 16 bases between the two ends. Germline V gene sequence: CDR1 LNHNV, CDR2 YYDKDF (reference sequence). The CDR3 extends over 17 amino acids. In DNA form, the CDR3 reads TGTGCCACCAGCAGAGTGGGGTCTCCGGAGGTCACAGATACGCAGTATTTT. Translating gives CATSRVGSPEVTDTQYF.

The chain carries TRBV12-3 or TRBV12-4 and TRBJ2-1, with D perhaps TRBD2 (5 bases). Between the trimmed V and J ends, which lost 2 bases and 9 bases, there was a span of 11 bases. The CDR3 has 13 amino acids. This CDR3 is CASSLRLAREQFF. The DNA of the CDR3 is TGTGCCAGCAGTTTAAGGCTAGCCCGTGAGCAGTTCTTC.

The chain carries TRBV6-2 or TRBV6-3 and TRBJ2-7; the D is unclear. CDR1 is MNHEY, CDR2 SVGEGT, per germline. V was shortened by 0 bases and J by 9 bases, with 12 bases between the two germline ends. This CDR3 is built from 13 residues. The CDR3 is CASSYSGNQGQYF. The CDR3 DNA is TGTGCCAGCAGTTACTCAGGAAATCAAGGGCAGTACTTC.

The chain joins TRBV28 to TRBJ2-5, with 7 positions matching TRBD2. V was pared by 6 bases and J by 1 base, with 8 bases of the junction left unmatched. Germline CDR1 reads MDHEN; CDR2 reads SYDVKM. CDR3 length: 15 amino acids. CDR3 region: CASRPGGGFQETQYF. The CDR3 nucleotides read TGTGCCAGCAGACCCGGGGGAGGGTTCCAAGAGACCCAGTACTTC.

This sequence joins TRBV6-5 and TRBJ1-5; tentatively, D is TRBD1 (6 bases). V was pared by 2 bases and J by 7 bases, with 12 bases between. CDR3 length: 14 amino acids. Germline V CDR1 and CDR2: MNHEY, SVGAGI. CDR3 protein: CASSYTRGRQPQHF. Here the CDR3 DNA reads TGTGCCAGCAGTTACACCAGGGGTCGGCAGCCCCAGCATTTT.

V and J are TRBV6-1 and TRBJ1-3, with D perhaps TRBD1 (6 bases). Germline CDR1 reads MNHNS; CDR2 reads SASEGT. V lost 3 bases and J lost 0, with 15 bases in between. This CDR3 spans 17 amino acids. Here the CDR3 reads CASSESWGAVSGNTIYF. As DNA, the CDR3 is TGTGCCAGCAGTGAGTCTTGGGGGGCAGTCTCTGGAAACACCATATATTTT.

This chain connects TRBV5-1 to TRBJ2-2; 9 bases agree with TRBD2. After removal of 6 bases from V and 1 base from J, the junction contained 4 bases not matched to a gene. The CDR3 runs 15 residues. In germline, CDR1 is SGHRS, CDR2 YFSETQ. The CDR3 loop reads CASTSGMRNTGELFF. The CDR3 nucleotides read TGCGCCAGCACTAGCGGGATGCGGAACACCGGGGAGCTGTTTTTT.

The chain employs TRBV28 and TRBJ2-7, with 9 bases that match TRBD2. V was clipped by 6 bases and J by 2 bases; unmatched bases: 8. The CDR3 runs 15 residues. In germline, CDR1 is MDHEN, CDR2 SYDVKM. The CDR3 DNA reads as TGTGCCAGCAGACGGATAAGCGGGGGGACCTACGAGCAGTACTTC. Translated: CASRRISGGTYEQYF.

The CDR3 coding sequence is TGTGCCAGCAGCCCACCGGGTAGTCATGGGGCCAACGTCCTGACTTTC. Its protein is CASSPPGSHGANVLTF. The rearrangement joins TRBV7-9 to TRBJ2-6; D not certain. Germline values: CDR1 SEHNR, CDR2 FQNEAQ (reference sequence). V was trimmed by 5 bases and J by 3 bases, leaving 14 bases between them. This CDR3 contains 16 residues.

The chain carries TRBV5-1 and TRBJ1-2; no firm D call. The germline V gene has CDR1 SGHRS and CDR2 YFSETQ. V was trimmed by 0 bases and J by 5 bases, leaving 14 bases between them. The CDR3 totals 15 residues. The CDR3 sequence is CASSLGSGVGYGYTF. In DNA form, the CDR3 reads TGCGCCAGCAGCTTGGGCAGCGGAGTAGGGTATGGCTACACCTTC.

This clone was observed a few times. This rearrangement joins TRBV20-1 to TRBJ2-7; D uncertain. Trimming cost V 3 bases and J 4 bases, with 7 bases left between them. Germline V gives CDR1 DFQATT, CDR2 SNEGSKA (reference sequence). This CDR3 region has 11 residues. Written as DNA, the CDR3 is TGCAGTGCTAGCGGCTTTTACGAGCAGTACTTC. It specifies CSASGFYEQYF.